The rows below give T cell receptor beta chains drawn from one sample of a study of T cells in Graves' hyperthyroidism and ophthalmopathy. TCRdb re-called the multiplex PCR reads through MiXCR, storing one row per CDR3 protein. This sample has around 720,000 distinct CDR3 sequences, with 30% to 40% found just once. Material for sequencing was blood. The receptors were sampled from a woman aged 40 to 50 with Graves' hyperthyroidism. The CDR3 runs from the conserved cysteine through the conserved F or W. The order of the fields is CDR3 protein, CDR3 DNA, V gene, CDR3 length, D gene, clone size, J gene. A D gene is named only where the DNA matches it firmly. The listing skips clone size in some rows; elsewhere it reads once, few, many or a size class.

CDR3 protein: CASSRASQNTGELFF
CDR3 DNA: TGCGCCAGCAGCCGGGCCTCACAGAACACCGGGGAGCTGTTTTTT
V gene: TRBV5-1
CDR3 length: 15
D gene: .
clone size: few
J gene: TRBJ2-2

CDR3 protein: CSASTSGGNEETQYF
CDR3 DNA: TGCAGTGCTAGTACCAGTGGGGGGAACGAAGAGACCCAGTACTTC
V gene: TRBV20-1
CDR3 length: 15
D gene: .
clone size: .
J gene: TRBJ2-5

CDR3 protein: CASSLDSVFYEQYF
CDR3 DNA: TGTGCCAGCAGCTTAGATTCAGTCTTCTACGAGCAGTACTTC
V gene: TRBV7-9
CDR3 length: 14
D gene: .
clone size: few
J gene: TRBJ2-7

CDR3 protein: CSATELSAWREFYEQYF
CDR3 DNA: TGCAGTGCTACAGAATTGTCGGCTTGGCGGGAGTTCTACGAGCAGTACTTC
V gene: TRBV20-1
CDR3 length: 17
D gene: TRBD2
clone size: .
J gene: TRBJ2-7

CDR3 protein: CASSYSGAAVYEQYF
CDR3 DNA: TGTGCCAGCAGTTACTCAGGAGCGGCCGTCTACGAGCAGTACTTC
V gene: TRBV6-5
CDR3 length: 15
D gene: .
clone size: .
J gene: TRBJ2-7

CDR3 protein: CASSPPNGFGELFF
CDR3 DNA: TGTGCCAGCTCACCACCGAACGGCTTCGGGGAGCTGTTTTTT
V gene: TRBV12-3/TRBV12-4
CDR3 length: 14
D gene: .
clone size: .
J gene: TRBJ2-2

CDR3 protein: CATSDGAEAFF
CDR3 DNA: TGTGCCACCAGTGATGGGGCTGAAGCTTTCTTT
V gene: TRBV24-1
CDR3 length: 11
D gene: .
clone size: many
J gene: TRBJ1-1

CDR3 protein: CASSLSSDKTQHRPQHF
CDR3 DNA: TGTGCCAGCAGCCTAAGCTCGGACAAAACACAGCACAGGCCCCAGCATTTT
V gene: TRBV12-3/TRBV12-4
CDR3 length: 17
D gene: .
clone size: .
J gene: TRBJ1-5

CDR3 protein: CAISNDRGPNQPQHF
CDR3 DNA: TGTGCCATCAGTAACGACAGGGGGCCGAATCAGCCCCAGCATTTT
V gene: TRBV10-3
CDR3 length: 15
D gene: TRBD1
clone size: .
J gene: TRBJ1-5

CDR3 protein: CASNDPGMNTEAFF
CDR3 DNA: TGTGCCAGTAACGATCCGGGGATGAACACTGAAGCTTTCTTT
V gene: TRBV19
CDR3 length: 14
D gene: .
clone size: few
J gene: TRBJ1-1

CDR3 protein: CASSLRPTVSGSTIYF
CDR3 DNA: TGTGCCAGCAGCCTGAGACCGACGGTCTCTGGAAGCACCATATATTTT
V gene: TRBV14
CDR3 length: 16
D gene: .
clone size: .
J gene: TRBJ1-3